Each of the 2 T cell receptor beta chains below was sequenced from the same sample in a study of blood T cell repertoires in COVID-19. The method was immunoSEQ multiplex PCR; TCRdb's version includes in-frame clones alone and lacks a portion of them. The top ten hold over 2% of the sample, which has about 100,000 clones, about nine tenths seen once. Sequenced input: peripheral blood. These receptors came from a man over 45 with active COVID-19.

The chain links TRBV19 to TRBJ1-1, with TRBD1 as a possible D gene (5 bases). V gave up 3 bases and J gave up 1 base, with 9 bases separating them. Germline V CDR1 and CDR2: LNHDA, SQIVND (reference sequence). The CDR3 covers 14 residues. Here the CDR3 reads CASSIQGQNTEAFF. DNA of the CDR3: TGTGCCAGTAGTATCCAGGGCCAGAACACTGAAGCTTTCTTT.

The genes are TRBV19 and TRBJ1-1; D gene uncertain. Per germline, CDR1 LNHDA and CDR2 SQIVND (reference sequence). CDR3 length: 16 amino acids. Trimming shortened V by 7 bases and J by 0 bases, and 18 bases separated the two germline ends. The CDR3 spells CASTTGPDRLNTEAFF. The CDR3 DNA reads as TGTGCCAGTACTACGGGTCCAGACCGGTTGAACACTGAAGCTTTCTTT.